This TCR beta chain was recovered during a study of early stage breast cancer tumors. Study-level background: ER+/PR+/HER2- status applied to about 75% of the 16 invasive breast tumors.

From germline, CDR1 is SGHTA and CDR2 FQGTGA. This CDR3 is built from 15 residues. With V trimmed by 2 bases and J by 4 bases, 4 bases remained unmatched. The repertoire was sequenced with immunoSEQ multiplex PCR; TCRdb's copy has only in-frame clones and lacks some. The sample gives tens of thousands of clones, more than 60% of which show up once; under 4% is in the top ten. This TCR was recovered from a person in their sixties with breast cancer. Sequencing was carried out using blood. The chain recombines TRBV7-3 with TRBJ2-1; 8 bases agree with TRBD2. The CDR3 DNA reads as TGTGCCAGCAGCTTACAAGCGGGAGTGTACAATGAGCAGTTCTTC. It is translated as CASSLQAGVYNEQFF.